This T cell receptor beta chain was profiled in a study of T cell responses to AZD1222 COVID-19 vaccine. Study outcomes and limitations: The reported proportion of spike-specific TCRs targeting unmutated variant regions was nearly half.

Germline values: CDR1 SGHVS, CDR2 FQNEAQ. The CDR3 extends over 16 amino acids. V lost 4 bases, J lost 10 bases, and 10 bases stayed unmatched. Using immunoSEQ multiplex PCR, the repertoire was profiled, and TCRdb retains in-frame clones only, with some absent. The table shows tens of thousands of clones, with approximately 90% occurring only once. With respect to this clone: Its antigen is currently unknown.

The receptor was isolated from an adult who received the AZD1222 COVID-19 vaccine. The rearrangement joins TRBV7-8 to TRBJ2-1; 13 bases map to TRBD2. Sequenced here: peripheral blood, sampled 28 days after the second AZD1222 dose. The CDR3 coding sequence is TGTGCCAGCAGCTCCCCCGGGACTAGCGGGGTTTTGGAGCAGTTCTTC. It codes for CASSSPGTSGVLEQFF. The full variable domain, rest sourced from reference TRBV7-8 and TRBJ2-1, is GAGVSQSPRYKVAKRGQDVALRCDPISGHVSLFWYQQALGQGPEFLTYFQNEAQLDKSGLPSDRFFAERPEGSVSTLKIQRTQQEDSAVYLCASSSPGTSGVLEQFFGPGTRLTVL.